A selection of T cell receptor beta chains follows, all from one sample in a study of regulatory T cells in long-lasting Graves disease. MiXCR, run by TCRdb on the multiplex PCR reads, gives a single entry per CDR3 protein. The sample comprises some 450,000 distinct CDR3 sequences, about a sixth of which are singletons, and about 11% rests with the top ten. These data are also associated with another study on T cells in Graves' hyperthyroidism and ophthalmopathy.

The sample was peripheral blood mononuclear cells (PBMCs), taken at new diagnosis, from a patient treated with antithyroid drugs. The receptor source for this set is a woman between 25 and 40 years old with Graves disease. Each CDR3 is given with its conserved first and last residue. The D gene is left open where the match is weak. For some rows the clone size is stated as once, few or many, or as a class when expanded; others skip it.

V: TRBV4-1; size: few; J: TRBJ2-5; D: -; CDR3: CASSQDRRFNSYQETQYF; DNA: TGCGCCAGCAGCCAAGATCGGAGGTTTAACAGCTACCAAGAGACCCAGTACTTC
V: TRBV29-1; size: -; J: TRBJ2-7; D: -; CDR3: CSVESADSYEQYF; DNA: TGCAGCGTTGAATCGGCCGACTCCTACGAGCAGTACTTC
V: TRBV7-9; size: many; J: TRBJ2-3; D: -; CDR3: CASSSGSGRSTDTQYF; DNA: TGTGCCAGCAGCTCAGGAAGCGGGCGAAGCACAGATACGCAGTATTTT
V: TRBV6-2/TRBV6-3; size: few; J: TRBJ2-7; D: TRBD2; CDR3: CASSYSWRAGGLDEQYF; DNA: TGTGCCAGCAGTTACTCTTGGCGAGCGGGAGGTCTCGACGAGCAGTACTTC
V: TRBV5-1; size: -; J: TRBJ1-4; D: -; CDR3: CASSRSGTADEKLFF; DNA: TGCGCCAGCAGTCGGTCCGGGACGGCGGATGAAAAACTGTTTTTT
V: TRBV20-1; size: -; J: TRBJ1-1; D: -; CDR3: CSARTGTDKNTEAFF; DNA: TGCAGTGCTAGGACCGGGACGGATAAGAACACTGAAGCTTTCTTT
V: TRBV5-1; size: many; J: TRBJ2-7; D: TRBD1; CDR3: CASSAPGQGSYEQYF; DNA: TGCGCCAGCAGCGCCCCGGGACAGGGCTCCTACGAGCAGTACTTC
V: TRBV4-1; size: few; J: TRBJ2-2; D: -; CDR3: CASSRDLLPGELFF; DNA: TGCGCCAGCAGCCGCGACCTTTTACCCGGGGAGCTGTTTTTT
V: TRBV7-3; size: once; J: TRBJ2-7; D: -; CDR3: CASSPESPVSRYEQYF; DNA: TGTGCCAGCAGCCCCGAATCGCCGGTTTCGAGGTACGAGCAGTACTTC
V: TRBV6-1; size: once; J: TRBJ1-2; D: -; CDR3: CASSVGLGNGYTF; DNA: TGTGCCAGCAGTGTGGGTCTGGGGAATGGCTACACCTTC
V: TRBV20-1; size: -; J: TRBJ1-1; D: -; CDR3: CSARLGNRANTEAFF; DNA: TGCAGTGCTAGACTAGGGAACAGGGCGAACACTGAAGCTTTCTTT
V: TRBV18; size: many; J: TRBJ2-4; D: TRBD2; CDR3: CASSPGLGKNIQYF; DNA: TGTGCCAGCTCACCCGGACTAGGAAAAAACATTCAGTACTTC
V: TRBV10-2; size: -; J: TRBJ2-6; D: TRBD1; CDR3: CATDRAGANVLTF; DNA: TGCGCCACCGACAGGGCTGGGGCCAACGTCCTGACTTTC